This entry concerns a single T cell receptor beta chain. Its antigen is as yet unknown. This sample is drawn from a study of cytomegalovirus exposure and HLA in healthy donors. General observations from the study: In a later analysis, across HLA loci, associated TCR counts were highest for DRB1, lowest for HLA-C. Per published reports, the classifier diagnosed cytomegalovirus status with high specificity and sensitivity. Beyond CMV serostatus, there was no information to go on about immune exposure.

For this donor, CMV serostatus was not recorded. From germline, CDR1 is LGHNA and CDR2 YSLEER. V lost 0 bases and J lost 2; bases outside the gene matches: 3. CDR3 length: 15 amino acids. Primers: 60 Vbeta forward and 13 Jbeta reverse. The assay was immunoSEQ multiplex PCR, and TCRdb's table has in-frame clones only and misses some. Here the sample spans just under 95,000 clones, more than 75% being singletons. The chain combines TRBV4-3 with TRBJ1-2; TRBD1 matches at 7 bases. The receptor was isolated from a human donor in good health. Sequencing was done on a sample of PBMCs. The CDR3 spells CASSQDLGQNYGYTF. In nucleotides, the CDR3 is TGCGCCAGCAGCCAAGATTTGGGACAGAACTATGGCTACACCTTC.